The rows below give T cell receptor beta chains drawn from one sample of a study of beta chain features in type 1 diabetes. Data came from immunoSEQ multiplex PCR; TCRdb stores just in-frame clones and leaves some out. This table has roughly 280,000 clones, 24% appearing once. The material sequenced was naive CD4+ T cells from blood. The receptors were sampled from a woman aged 25 to 39 with type 1 diabetes. Both conserved end residues are part of each CDR3. D genes are given only for firm matches. Clone size is shown for a subset of rows, as once, few, many or a class of expanded clone.

few	NA	TRBV2	TRBJ2-7	CASRYRVGFYEQYF	TGTGCCAGCAGGTACAGGGTAGGTTTCTACGAGCAGTACTTC
few	NA	TRBV18	TRBJ2-5	CASSPPSGGWKETQYF	TGTGCCAGCTCACCACCGAGTGGAGGGTGGAAAGAGACCCAGTACTTC
NA	TRBD2	TRBV28	TRBJ2-1	CASRDIAGGPHEQFF	TGTGCCAGCAGAGATATAGCGGGAGGGCCACATGAGCAGTTCTTC
NA	NA	TRBV11-2	TRBJ2-2	CASSLNWNTGELFF	TGTGCCAGCAGCTTAAACTGGAACACCGGGGAGCTGTTTTTT
NA	NA	TRBV19	TRBJ2-7	CASSIVGRVYEQYF	TGTGCCAGTAGTATAGTGGGCAGGGTCTACGAGCAGTACTTC
NA	TRBD1	TRBV30	TRBJ1-4	CAWSWTGMNEKLFF	TGTGCCTGGAGTTGGACAGGGATGAATGAAAAACTGTTTTTT
NA	NA	TRBV28	TRBJ1-2	CASAEGHPNYGYTF	TGTGCCAGCGCCGAGGGACACCCAAACTATGGCTACACCTTC
NA	NA	TRBV29-1	TRBJ1-3	CSVDPGLGGNTIYF	TGCAGCGTTGATCCAGGGTTGGGTGGAAACACCATATATTTT
NA	TRBD2	TRBV4-1	TRBJ2-1	CASSPLLAGSYNEQFF	TGCGCCAGCAGCCCCTTGCTAGCGGGGTCCTACAATGAGCAGTTCTTC
NA	NA	TRBV7-9	TRBJ2-1	CASSLRGGLEGRQFF	TGTGCCAGCAGCTTAAGGGGGGGACTTGAGGGAAGACAGTTCTTC
few	NA	TRBV18	TRBJ2-6	CASSPSIGWTGANVLTF	TGTGCCAGCTCACCAAGTATCGGGTGGACTGGGGCCAACGTCCTGACTTTC
few	NA	TRBV29-1	TRBJ1-1	CSVNKDRNTEAFF	TGCAGCGTTAATAAGGACAGGAACACTGAAGCTTTCTTT
few	NA	TRBV2	TRBJ1-1	CASSKAPLGQNTEAFF	TGTGCCAGCAGTAAAGCCCCTCTCGGACAGAACACTGAAGCTTTCTTT
NA	TRBD2	TRBV5-1	TRBJ2-1	CASSSFLAGEGNNEQFF	TGCGCCAGCAGCTCCTTCCTAGCGGGAGAGGGCAACAATGAGCAGTTCTTC
NA	TRBD1	TRBV30	TRBJ1-2	CAWSVRTGYYGYTF	TGTGCCTGGAGTGTTAGGACAGGGTACTATGGCTACACCTTC
NA	NA	TRBV19	TRBJ1-1	CASSSRGESTEAFF	TGTGCCAGTAGTTCCAGGGGTGAATCCACTGAAGCTTTCTTT
few	NA	TRBV18	TRBJ2-1	CASSPTGQGSYNEQFF	TGTGCCAGCTCACCTACAGGCCAGGGGTCCTACAATGAGCAGTTCTTC
NA	NA	TRBV23-1	TRBJ2-2	CASSLRRTGELFF	TGCGCCAGCAGTTTACGGAGGACCGGGGAGCTGTTTTTT
NA	TRBD2	TRBV7-9	TRBJ2-3	CASSLSPAGVPDTQYF	TGTGCCAGCAGCTTAAGCCCAGCGGGAGTTCCAGATACGCAGTATTTT
NA	NA	TRBV2	TRBJ1-5	CASSTGWYQPQHF	TGTGCCAGCAGTACAGGGTGGTATCAGCCCCAGCATTTT
NA	TRBD2	TRBV20-1	TRBJ2-5	CSARGGVTQYF	TGCAGTGCTAGGGGGGGGGTGACCCAGTACTTC
NA	TRBD1	TRBV10-2	TRBJ2-7	CASRLDRRYEQYF	TGCGCCAGCAGGTTGGACAGGAGATACGAGCAGTACTTC